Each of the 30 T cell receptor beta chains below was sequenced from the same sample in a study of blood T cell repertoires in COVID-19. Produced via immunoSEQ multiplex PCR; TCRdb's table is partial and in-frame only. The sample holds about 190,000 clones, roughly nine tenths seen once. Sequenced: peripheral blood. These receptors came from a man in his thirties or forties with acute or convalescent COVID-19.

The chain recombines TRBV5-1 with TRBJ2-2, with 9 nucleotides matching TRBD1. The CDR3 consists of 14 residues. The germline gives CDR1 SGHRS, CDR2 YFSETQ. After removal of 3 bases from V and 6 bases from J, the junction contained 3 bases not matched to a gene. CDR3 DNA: TGCGCCAGCAGCTCACAGGGGGCCTCCGGGGAGCTGTTTTTT. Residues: CASSSQGASGELFF. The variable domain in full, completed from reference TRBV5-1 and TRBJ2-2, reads KAGVTQTPRYLIKTRGQQVTLSCSPISGHRSVSWYQQTPGQGLQFLFEYFSETQRNKGNFPGRFSGRQFSNSRSEMNVSTLELGDSALYLCASSSQGASGELFFGEGSRLTVL.

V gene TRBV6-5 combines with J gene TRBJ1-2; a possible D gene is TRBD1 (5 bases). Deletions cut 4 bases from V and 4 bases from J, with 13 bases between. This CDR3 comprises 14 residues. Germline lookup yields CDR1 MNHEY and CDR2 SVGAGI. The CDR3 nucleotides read TGTGCCAGCAGTTCACCCAGGGTCGCCTATGGCTACACCTTC. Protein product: CASSSPRVAYGYTF.

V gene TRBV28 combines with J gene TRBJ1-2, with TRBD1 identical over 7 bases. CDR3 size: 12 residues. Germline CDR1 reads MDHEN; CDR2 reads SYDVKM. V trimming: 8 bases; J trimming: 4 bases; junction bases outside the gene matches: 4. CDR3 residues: CASRRQGYGYTF. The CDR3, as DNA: TGTGCCAGCCGACGACAGGGCTATGGCTACACCTTC.

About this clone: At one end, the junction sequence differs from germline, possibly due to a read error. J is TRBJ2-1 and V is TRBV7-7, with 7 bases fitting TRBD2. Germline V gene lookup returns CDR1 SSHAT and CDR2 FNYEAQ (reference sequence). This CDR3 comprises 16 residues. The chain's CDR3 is CASSLGEWEGRDEQFF. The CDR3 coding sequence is TGTGCTAGCAGCTTAGGGGAGTGGGAGGGGCGCGATGAGCAGTTCTTC.

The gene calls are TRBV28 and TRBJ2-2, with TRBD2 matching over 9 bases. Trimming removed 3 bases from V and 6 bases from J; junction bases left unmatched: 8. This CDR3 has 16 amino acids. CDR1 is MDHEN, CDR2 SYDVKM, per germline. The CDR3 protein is CASSFDAGGPPGELFF. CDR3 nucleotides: TGTGCCAGCAGTTTTGACGCGGGAGGGCCCCCCGGGGAGCTGTTTTTT.

CDR3 sequence reads: CASSLMAGRTNTEAFF. The CDR3 nucleotides read TGCGCCAGCAGCTTAATGGCAGGGCGGACGAACACTGAAGCTTTCTTT. The chain employs TRBV5-1 and TRBJ1-1; D might be TRBD1 (5 bases). V was clipped by 2 bases and J by 1 base, with 15 bases between them. This CDR3 spans 16 amino acids. The V gene's germline CDR1 is SGHRS and CDR2 YFSETQ.

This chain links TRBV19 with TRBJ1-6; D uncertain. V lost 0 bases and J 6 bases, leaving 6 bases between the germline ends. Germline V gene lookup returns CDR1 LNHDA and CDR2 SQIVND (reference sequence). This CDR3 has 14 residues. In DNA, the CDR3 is TGTGCCAGTAGTATAGAAGGGAGTAATTCACCCCTCCACTTT. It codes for CASSIEGSNSPLHF.

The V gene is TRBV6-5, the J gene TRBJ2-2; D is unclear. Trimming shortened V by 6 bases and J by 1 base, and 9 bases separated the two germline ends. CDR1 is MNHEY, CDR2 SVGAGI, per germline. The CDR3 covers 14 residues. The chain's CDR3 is CASSSNRNTGELFF. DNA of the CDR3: TGTGCCAGCAGCTCGAACAGGAACACCGGGGAGCTGTTTTTT.

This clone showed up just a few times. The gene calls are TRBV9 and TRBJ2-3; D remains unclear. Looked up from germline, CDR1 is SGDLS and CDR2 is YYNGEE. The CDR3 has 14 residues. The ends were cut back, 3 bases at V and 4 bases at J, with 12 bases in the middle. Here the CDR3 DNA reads TGTGCCAGCAGCGGAAGAGGCAGAGCAGATACGCAGTATTTT. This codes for CASSGRGRADTQYF.

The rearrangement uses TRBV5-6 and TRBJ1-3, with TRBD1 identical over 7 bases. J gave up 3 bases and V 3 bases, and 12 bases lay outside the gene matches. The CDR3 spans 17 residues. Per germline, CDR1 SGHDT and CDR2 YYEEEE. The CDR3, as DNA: TGTGCCAGCAGCTCACCGACCAGGGGGAGAAGTGGAAACACCATATATTTT. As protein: CASSSPTRGRSGNTIYF.

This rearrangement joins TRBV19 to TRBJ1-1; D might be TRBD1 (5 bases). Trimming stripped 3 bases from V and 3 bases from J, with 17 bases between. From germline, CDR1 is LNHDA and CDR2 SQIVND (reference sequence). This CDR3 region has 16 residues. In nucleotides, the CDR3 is TGTGCCAGTAGTATTCAGGGCTGGGGTTCGGACACTGAAGCTTTCTTT. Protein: CASSIQGWGSDTEAFF.

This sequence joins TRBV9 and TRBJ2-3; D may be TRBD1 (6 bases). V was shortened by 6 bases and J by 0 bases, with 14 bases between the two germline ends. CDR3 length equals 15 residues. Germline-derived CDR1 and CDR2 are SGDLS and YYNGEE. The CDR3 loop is CASNLGQSSTDTQYF. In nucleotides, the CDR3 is TGTGCCAGCAACCTTGGACAGAGTAGCACAGATACGCAGTATTTT. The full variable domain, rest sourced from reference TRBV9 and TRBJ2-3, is DSGVTQTPKHLITATGQRVTLRCSPRSGDLSVYWYQQSLDQGLQFLIQYYNGEERAKGNILERFSAQQFPDLHSELNLSSLELGDSALYFCASNLGQSSTDTQYFGPGTRLTVL.

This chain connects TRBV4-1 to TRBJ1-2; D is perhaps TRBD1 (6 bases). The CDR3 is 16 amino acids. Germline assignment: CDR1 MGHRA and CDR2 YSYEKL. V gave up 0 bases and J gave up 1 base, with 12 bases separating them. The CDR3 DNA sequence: TGCGCCAGCAGCCAAGACAACAGGGCCAGTAACTATGGCTACACCTTC. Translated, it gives CASSQDNRASNYGYTF.

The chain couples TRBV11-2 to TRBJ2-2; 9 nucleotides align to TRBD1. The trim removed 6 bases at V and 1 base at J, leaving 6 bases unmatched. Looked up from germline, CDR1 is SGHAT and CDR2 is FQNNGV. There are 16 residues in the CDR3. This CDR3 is CASSRTGQGNTGELFF. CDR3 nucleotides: TGTGCCAGCAGTCGTACGGGACAGGGGAACACCGGGGAGCTGTTTTTT.

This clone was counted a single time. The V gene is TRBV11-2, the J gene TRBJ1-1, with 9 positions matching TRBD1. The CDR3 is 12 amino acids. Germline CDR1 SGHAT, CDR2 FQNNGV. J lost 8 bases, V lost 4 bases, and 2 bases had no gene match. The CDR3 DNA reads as TGTGCCAGCAGCTCGGGACAGGGCGAAGCTTTCTTT. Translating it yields CASSSGQGEAFF.

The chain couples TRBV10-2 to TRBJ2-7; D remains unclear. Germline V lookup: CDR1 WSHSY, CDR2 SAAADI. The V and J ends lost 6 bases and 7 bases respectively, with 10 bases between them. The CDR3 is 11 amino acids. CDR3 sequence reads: CASSDTGEQYF. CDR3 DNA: TGCGCCAGCAGCGATACGGGTGAGCAGTACTTC.

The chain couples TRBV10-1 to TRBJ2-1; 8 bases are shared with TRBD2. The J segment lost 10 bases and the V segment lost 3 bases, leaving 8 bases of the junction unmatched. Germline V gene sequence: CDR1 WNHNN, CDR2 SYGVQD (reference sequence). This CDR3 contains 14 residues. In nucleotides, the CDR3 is TGCGCCAGCAGTGATAGGGCGGGAGGAAAAGAGCAGTTCTTC. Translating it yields CASSDRAGGKEQFF.

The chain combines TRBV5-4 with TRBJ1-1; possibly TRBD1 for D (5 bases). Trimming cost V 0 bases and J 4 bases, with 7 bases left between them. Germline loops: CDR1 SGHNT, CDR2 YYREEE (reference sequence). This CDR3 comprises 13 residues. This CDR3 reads CASSLVGATEAFF. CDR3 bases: TGTGCCAGCAGCTTGGTAGGGGCCACTGAAGCTTTCTTT.

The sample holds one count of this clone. The CDR3 nucleotides read TGTGCCAGCAGCCCGACAGACTATGGCTACACCTTC. This gives the protein CASSPTDYGYTF. The gene calls are TRBV5-5 and TRBJ1-2, with D maybe TRBD1 (5 bases). Per germline, CDR1 SGHKS and CDR2 YYEKEE (reference sequence). Trimming cost V 4 bases and J 3 bases, with 7 bases left between them. This CDR3 has 12 amino acids.

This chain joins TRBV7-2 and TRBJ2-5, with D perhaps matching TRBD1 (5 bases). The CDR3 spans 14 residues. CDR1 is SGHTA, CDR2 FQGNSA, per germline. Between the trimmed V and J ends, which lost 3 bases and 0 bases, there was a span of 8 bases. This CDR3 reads CASSLGRHQETQYF. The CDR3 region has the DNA TGTGCCAGCAGCTTGGGGCGGCACCAAGAGACCCAGTACTTC.

CDR3 sequence reads: CASSLAAGLAGPGAYEQYF. The DNA of the CDR3 is TGCGCCAGCAGCTTGGCCGCGGGACTAGCGGGCCCTGGGGCCTACGAGCAGTACTTC. The chain recombines TRBV5-1 with TRBJ2-7; TRBD2 matches 12 bases. This CDR3 is built from 19 residues. Germline assignment: CDR1 SGHRS and CDR2 YFSETQ. The V gene end was trimmed by 0 bases and the J gene end by 2 bases; junction bases not matched to a gene: 12.

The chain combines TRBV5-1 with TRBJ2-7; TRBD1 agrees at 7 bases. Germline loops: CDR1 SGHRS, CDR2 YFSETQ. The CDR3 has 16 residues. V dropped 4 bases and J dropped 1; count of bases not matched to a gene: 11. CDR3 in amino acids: CASSPRNRGLSYEQYF. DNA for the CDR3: TGCGCCAGCAGCCCAAGAAACAGGGGTTTATCCTACGAGCAGTACTTC.

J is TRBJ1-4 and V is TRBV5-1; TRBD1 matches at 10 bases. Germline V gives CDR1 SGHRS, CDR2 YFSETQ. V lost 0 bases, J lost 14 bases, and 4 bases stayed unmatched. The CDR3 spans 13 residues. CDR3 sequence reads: CASSLELGQGLFF. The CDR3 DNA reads TGCGCCAGCAGCTTGGAATTGGGACAGGGGCTGTTTTTT.

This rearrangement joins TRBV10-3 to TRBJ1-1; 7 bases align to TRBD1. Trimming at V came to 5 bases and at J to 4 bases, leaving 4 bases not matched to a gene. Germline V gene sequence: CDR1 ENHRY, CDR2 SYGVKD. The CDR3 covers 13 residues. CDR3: CAISTGVGTEAFF. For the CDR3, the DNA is TGTGCCATCAGTACAGGGGTAGGCACTGAAGCTTTCTTT.

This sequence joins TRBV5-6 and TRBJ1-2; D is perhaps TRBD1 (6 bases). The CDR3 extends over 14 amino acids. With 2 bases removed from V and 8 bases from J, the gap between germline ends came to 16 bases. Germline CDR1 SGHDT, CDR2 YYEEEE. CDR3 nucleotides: TGTGCCAGCAGCTTTTATCGGGGGGCCGACGGCTACACCTTC. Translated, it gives CASSFYRGADGYTF.

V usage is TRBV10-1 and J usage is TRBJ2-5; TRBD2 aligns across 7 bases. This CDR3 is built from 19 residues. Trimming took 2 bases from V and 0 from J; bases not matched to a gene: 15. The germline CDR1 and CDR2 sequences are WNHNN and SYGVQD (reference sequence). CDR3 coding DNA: TGCGCCAGCAGTGAGGGGCCTGGTCCGGCTCGGGAGGACCAAGAGACCCAGTACTTC. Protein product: CASSEGPGPAREDQETQYF.

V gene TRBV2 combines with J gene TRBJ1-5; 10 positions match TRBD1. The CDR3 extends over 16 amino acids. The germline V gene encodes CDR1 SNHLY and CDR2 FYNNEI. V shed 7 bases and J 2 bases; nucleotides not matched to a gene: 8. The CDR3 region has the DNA TGTGCCAGCACCAAGACAGGGGGCCAAGGCAATCAGCCCCAGCATTTT. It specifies CASTKTGGQGNQPQHF.

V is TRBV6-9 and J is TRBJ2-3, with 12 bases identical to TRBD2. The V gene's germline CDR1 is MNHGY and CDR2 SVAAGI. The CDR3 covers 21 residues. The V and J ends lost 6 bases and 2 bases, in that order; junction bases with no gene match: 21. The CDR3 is CASRSFGLAGGPTHFTDTQYF. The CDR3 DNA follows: TGTGCCAGCAGGTCCTTCGGGCTAGCGGGAGGGCCGACGCACTTCACAGATACGCAGTATTTT.

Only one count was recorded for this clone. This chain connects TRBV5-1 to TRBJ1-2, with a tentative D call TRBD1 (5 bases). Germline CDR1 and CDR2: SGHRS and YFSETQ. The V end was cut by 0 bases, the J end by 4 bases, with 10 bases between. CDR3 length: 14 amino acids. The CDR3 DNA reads TGCGCCAGCAGCTTGGGTCAGGGACTCTATGGCTACACCTTC. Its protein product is CASSLGQGLYGYTF.

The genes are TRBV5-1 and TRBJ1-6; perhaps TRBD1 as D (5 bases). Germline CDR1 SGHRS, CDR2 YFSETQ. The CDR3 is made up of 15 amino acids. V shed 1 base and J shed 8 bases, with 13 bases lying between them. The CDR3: CASSLKGPRDSPLHF. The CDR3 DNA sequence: TGCGCCAGCAGCTTGAAGGGCCCCAGGGATTCACCCCTCCACTTT. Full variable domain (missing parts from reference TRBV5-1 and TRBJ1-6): KAGVTQTPRYLIKTRGQQVTLSCSPISGHRSVSWYQQTPGQGLQFLFEYFSETQRNKGNFPGRFSGRQFSNSRSEMNVSTLELGDSALYLCASSLKGPRDSPLHFGNGTRLTVT.